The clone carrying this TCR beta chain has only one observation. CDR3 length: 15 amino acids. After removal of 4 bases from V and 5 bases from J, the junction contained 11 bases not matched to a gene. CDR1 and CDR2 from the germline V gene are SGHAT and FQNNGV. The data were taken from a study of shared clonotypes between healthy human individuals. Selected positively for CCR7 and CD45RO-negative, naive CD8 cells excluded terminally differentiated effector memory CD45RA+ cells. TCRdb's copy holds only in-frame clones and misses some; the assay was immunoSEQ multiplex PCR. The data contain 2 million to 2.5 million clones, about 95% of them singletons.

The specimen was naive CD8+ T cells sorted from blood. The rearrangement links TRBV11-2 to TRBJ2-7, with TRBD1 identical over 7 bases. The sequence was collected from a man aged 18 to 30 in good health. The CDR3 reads CASSSSDRDFNEQYF. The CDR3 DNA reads TGTGCCAGCAGCTCCAGTGACAGGGATTTTAACGAGCAGTACTTC.